The next 9 T cell receptor beta chains were all read from a single sample in a study of blood T cells in healthy people across ages. Alongside a J-beta primer mix, a sample-barcoded 5' primer served in a second PCR lasting about 7 to 11 cycles. TCRdb re-analysed the 5' RACE reads in MiXCR, keeping a single row per CDR3 protein. The top ten hold around 2.1% of the sample, which has 1.5 million to 2 million distinct CDR3 sequences, 40% to 55% seen once. The material sequenced was blood. The receptors shown here come from a woman in her 40s in good health.

J is TRBJ2-5 and V is TRBV7-8, with D tentatively TRBD1 or TRBD2 (6 bases each). V was shortened by 7 bases and J by 5 bases, with 11 bases between the two germline ends. This CDR3 region has 12 residues. Germline CDR1 is SGHVS and CDR2 is FQNEAQ. The CDR3 sequence: CASIWGAETQYF. CDR3 bases: TGTGCCAGCATCTGGGGGGCCGAGACCCAGTACTTC.

This clonotype was observed a few times. This rearrangement joins TRBV12-3 or TRBV12-4 to TRBJ2-7; 7 bases line up with TRBD1. V gave up 6 bases and J gave up 2 bases; unmatched junction bases: 7. The CDR3 consists of 14 residues. The DNA for the CDR3 is TGTGCCAGCAGCCCCACAGGGGAGACCTACGAGCAGTACTTC. Residues: CASSPTGETYEQYF.

This clonotype was seen a few times. The CDR3 here is CASSSTSGGARWKTDTQYF. DNA of the CDR3: TGTGCCAGCAGTTCGACTAGCGGGGGTGCCCGATGGAAAACAGATACGCAGTATTTT. This chain uses TRBV6-5 with TRBJ2-3, with TRBD2 matching 12 bases. CDR1 is MNHEY and CDR2 is SVGAGI in the germline V gene. The CDR3 length is 19 residues. V lost 4 bases and J lost 3; bases outside the gene matches: 14.

The chain carries TRBV7-2 and TRBJ2-7, with 11 nucleotides matching TRBD2. Germline CDR1 reads SGHTA; CDR2 reads FQGNSA. The CDR3 totals 16 residues. J was trimmed by 7 bases and V by 1 base; bases with no gene match: 9. The CDR3 DNA is TGTGCCAGCAGCTTAGAGGCTAGCGGGGGGCACAATGAGCAGTACTTC. Its protein product is CASSLEASGGHNEQYF.

This clonotype has only a few counts. A much larger clone is a single base away; this may be a read error. This chain uses TRBV7-2 with TRBJ2-7; 7 bases fit TRBD1. From germline, CDR1 is SGHTA and CDR2 FQGNSA. V gave up 7 bases and J gave up 1 base; unmatched junction bases: 4. CDR3 length equals 13 residues. As DNA, the CDR3 is TGTGCCAGCACCCGGGACAGATCCTACGAGCAGTACTTC. It specifies CASTRDRSYEQYF.

This sequence joins TRBV6-5 and TRBJ1-2; maybe TRBD1 (5 bases). Germline assignment: CDR1 MNHEY and CDR2 SVGAGI. CDR3 length: 12 amino acids. Trimming took off 0 bases at V and 13 bases at J, with 12 bases between the two ends. The CDR3 protein is CASSYSGPPVTF. The CDR3 region has the DNA TGTGCCAGCAGTTACTCGGGACCGCCTGTCACCTTC.

The chain has TRBV7-9 and TRBJ2-7; 7 positions agree with TRBD1. Germline assignment: CDR1 SEHNR and CDR2 FQNEAQ (reference sequence). CDR3 length equals 14 residues. The V and J ends lost 4 bases and 3 bases, in that order; junction bases with no gene match: 6. The CDR3 DNA reads as TGTGCCAGCAGCTCCCACGGGACAGACTACGAGCAGTACTTC. Protein product: CASSSHGTDYEQYF.

In the case of this clonotype: Relative to the germline gene, one junction end is altered; a read error may explain this. The genes are TRBV5-1 and TRBJ2-2; possibly TRBD1 or TRBD2 for D (5 bases each). The length of the CDR3 is 15 residues. Germline-derived CDR1 and CDR2 are SGHRS and YFSETQ. This chain's CDR3 is CASSSRQLNTGELFF. Written as DNA, the CDR3 is TGCGCCAGCAGCTCGAGACAGCTAAACACCGGGGAGCTATTTTTT. The full variable domain, in which reference TRBV5-1 and TRBJ2-2 provide the parts outside the CDR3, is KAGVTQTPRYLIKTRGQQVTLSCSPISGHRSVSWYQQTPGQGLQFLFEYFSETQRNKGNFPGRFSGRQFSNSRSEMNVSTLELGDSALYLCASSSRQLNTGELFFGEGSRLTVL.

This clonotype was observed a few times. J is TRBJ1-2 and V is TRBV25-1, with D perhaps matching TRBD1 (5 bases). Trimming cost V 7 bases and J 6 bases, with 12 bases left between them. The CDR3 sequence is 12 residues long. Germline assignment: CDR1 MGHDK and CDR2 SYGVNS. CDR3: CASTNTGNGYTF. CDR3 nucleotide sequence: TGTGCCAGCACCAACACAGGCAATGGCTACACCTTC.